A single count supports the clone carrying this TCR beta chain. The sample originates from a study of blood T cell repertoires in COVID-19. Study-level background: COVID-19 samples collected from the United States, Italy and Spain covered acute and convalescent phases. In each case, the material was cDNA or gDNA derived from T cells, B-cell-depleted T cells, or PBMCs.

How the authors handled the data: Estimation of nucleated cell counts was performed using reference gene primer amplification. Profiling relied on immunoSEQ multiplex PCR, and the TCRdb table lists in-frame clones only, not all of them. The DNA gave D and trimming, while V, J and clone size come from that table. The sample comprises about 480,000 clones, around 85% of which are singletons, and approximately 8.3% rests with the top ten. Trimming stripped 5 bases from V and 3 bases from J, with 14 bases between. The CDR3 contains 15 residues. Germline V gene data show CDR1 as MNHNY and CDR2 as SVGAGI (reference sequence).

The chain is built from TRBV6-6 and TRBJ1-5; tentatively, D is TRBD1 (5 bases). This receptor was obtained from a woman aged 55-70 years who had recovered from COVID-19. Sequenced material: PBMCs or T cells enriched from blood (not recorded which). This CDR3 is CASSRAGDSNQPQHF. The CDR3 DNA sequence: TGTGCCAGCAGTCGAGCCGGGGACTCCAATCAGCCCCAGCATTTT.